The clone carrying this TCR beta chain was detected a few times. Its antigen remains unknown. The repertoire was sequenced with immunoSEQ multiplex PCR; TCRdb's copy has only in-frame clones and lacks some. The table has 120,000 to 150,000 clones, about nine tenths seen once. The data originate from a study of T cell responses to AZD1222 COVID-19 vaccine. Notes on the study in general: Unmutated variant regions are reportedly the target of nearly half of TCRs that are spike-specific. Regions 160-218 and 743-854 held dominance among vaccine-associated CD4 TCRs, which spanned spike.

J lost 4 bases, V lost 6 bases, and 13 bases had no gene match. Germline V gives CDR1 SNHLY, CDR2 FYNNEI. This CDR3 comprises 16 residues. The rearrangement links TRBV2 to TRBJ1-2; 8 bases are shared with TRBD1. The TCR originated in an adult in good health. The source material was peripheral blood, sampled on day 0 of AZD1222 vaccination. CDR3 residues: CASRDREKGTRYGYTF. The CDR3 nucleotides read TGTGCCAGCAGGGACAGGGAGAAAGGAACCCGCTATGGCTACACCTTC.